These 26 T cell receptor beta chains were all obtained from the same sample, sequenced in a study of blood T cells in healthy people across ages. With a J-beta primer mix and a sample-barcoded 5' primer, a second PCR ran about 7 to 12 cycles. MiXCR, run by TCRdb on the 5' RACE reads, gives a single entry per CDR3 protein. The sample has 650,000 to 1,000,000 distinct CDR3 sequences, about 47% seen once; the top ten hold 15% to 20%. What was sequenced was blood. The receptors originated from an elderly man in good health.

V and J are TRBV27 and TRBJ2-4; 8 nucleotides line up with TRBD2. The CDR3 has 18 amino acids. Losses at the gene ends were 2 bases for V and 0 bases for J; bases not matched to a gene: 9. Looked up from germline, CDR1 is MNHEY and CDR2 is SMNVEV (reference sequence). Here the CDR3 reads CASSLTSGGSAAKNIQYF. CDR3 DNA: TGTGCCAGCAGTTTAACGTCGGGAGGGTCGGCAGCCAAAAACATTCAGTACTTC.

The chain joins TRBV24-1 to TRBJ2-1, with TRBD1 matching over 9 bases. V shed 5 bases and J 9 bases; nucleotides not matched to a gene: 10. CDR3 length: 15 residues. The germline CDR1 and CDR2 sequences are KGHDR and SFDVKD. The CDR3 DNA reads as TGTGCCACCAGTGGTCCGGGACAGGGCGTATTTGAGCAGTTCTTC. Translating it yields CATSGPGQGVFEQFF.

The chain recombines TRBV29-1 with TRBJ2-1; 8 bases match TRBD2. The germline CDR1 and CDR2 sequences are SQVTM and ANQGSEA. V lost 3 bases to trimming and J lost 3 bases; unmatched junction nucleotides: 7. This CDR3 is built from 15 residues. The CDR3 region is CSVDLTSANYNEQFF. The DNA for the CDR3 is TGCAGCGTTGACCTGACTAGCGCCAACTACAATGAGCAGTTCTTC.

The CDR3 DNA reads TGTGCCAGCAGCTTGAGAGGTCCCTACAATGAGCAGTACTTC. Amino acids: CASSLRGPYNEQYF. This chain links TRBV5-6 with TRBJ2-1; the D is unclear. The J call is in doubt because the DNA end fits TRBJ2-7 better. CDR3 length equals 14 residues. Germline V lookup: CDR1 SGHDT, CDR2 YYEEEE.

In DNA form, the CDR3 reads TGTGCCAGCAATACCGGGACCGTCGGGGAGCAGTACTTC. It codes for CASNTGTVGEQYF. The chain uses TRBV2 and TRBJ2-7; tentatively, D is TRBD1 or TRBD2 (5 bases each). CDR3 length equals 13 residues. The germline gives CDR1 SNHLY, CDR2 FYNNEI. V was cut by 7 bases and J by 7 bases, with 17 bases left in between.

This chain connects TRBV20-1 to TRBJ2-5; either TRBD1 or TRBD2 may supply D (7 bases each). V gave up 5 bases and J gave up 11 bases, with 21 bases separating them. The germline V gene has CDR1 DFQATT and CDR2 SNEGSKA (reference sequence). This CDR3 spans 13 amino acids. The CDR3 protein is CSAGRGREWEQYF. CDR3 coding DNA: TGCAGTGCTGGGAGGGGGCGGGAGTGGGAGCAGTACTTC.

CDR3 in DNA: TGTGCCAGCAGTTACCCGACATCGGGACTAGACAATGAGCAGTTCTTC. Protein product: CASSYPTSGLDNEQFF. The chain employs TRBV6-2 or TRBV6-3 and TRBJ2-1, with 8 bases fitting TRBD2. Losses at the gene ends were 2 bases for V and 5 bases for J; bases not matched to a gene: 8. Per the germline V gene, CDR1 is MNHEY and CDR2 is SVGEGT. This CDR3 has 16 amino acids.

This clonotype has just a few counts. The chain carries TRBV6-1 and TRBJ2-7; D is uncertain. CDR3 length equals 14 residues. The germline V gene has CDR1 MNHNS and CDR2 SASEGT. The V end lost 2 bases, the J end lost 2 bases, and 10 bases lay between the germline ends. DNA for the CDR3: TGTGCCAGCAGTGAAAAGGACCGAACCTACGAGCAGTACTTC. Protein: CASSEKDRTYEQYF.

This clonotype was recorded at least ten times. V gene TRBV20-1 combines with J gene TRBJ2-1; D gene unclear. Trimming shortened V by 0 bases and J by 3 bases, and 6 bases separated the two germline ends. In germline, CDR1 is DFQATT, CDR2 SNEGSKA (reference sequence). The CDR3 is made up of 13 amino acids. CDR3 region: CSAREGRYNEQFF. The CDR3, as DNA: TGCAGTGCTAGAGAGGGCCGCTACAATGAGCAGTTCTTC.

This clonotype was seen a few times. CDR3 nucleotides: TGTGCCAGCAGCCATGACTACACAGATACGCAGTATTTT. Its protein product is CASSHDYTDTQYF. The chain links TRBV7-2 to TRBJ2-3; TRBD2 is a possible D gene (5 bases). Germline V lookup: CDR1 SGHTA, CDR2 FQGNSA. V was clipped by 5 bases and J by 2 bases, with 8 bases between them. The CDR3 length is 13 residues.

The chain recombines TRBV29-1 with TRBJ2-1; 8 bases fit TRBD1. With 7 bases clipped from V and 6 bases from J, the junction kept 5 bases outside the gene matches. CDR1 is SQVTM, CDR2 ANQGSEA, per germline. This CDR3 comprises 12 residues. DNA for the CDR3: TGCAGCGCCGAGACAGGGGCCAATGAGCAGTTCTTC. Amino acid sequence: CSAETGANEQFF.

In its sample, this clonotype was seen a few times. The rearrangement uses TRBV5-1 and TRBJ2-3, with no clear D. Deletions cut 0 bases from V and 5 bases from J, with 10 bases between. CDR1 and CDR2 from the germline V gene are SGHRS and YFSETQ. The CDR3 is 14 residues long. The CDR3 protein is CASSLVGSVDTQYF. The CDR3, as DNA: TGCGCCAGCAGCTTGGTGGGGTCGGTAGATACGCAGTATTTT.

The rearrangement links TRBV20-1 to TRBJ2-7, with a weak D call TRBD2 (5 bases). Germline CDR1 and CDR2: DFQATT and SNEGSKA (reference sequence). V lost 5 bases to trimming and J lost 1 base, with 12 bases between them. This CDR3 is built from 13 residues. The DNA for the CDR3 is TGCAGTGCTCTGAGGACGGGGTCCTACGAGCAGTACTTC. Encoded protein: CSALRTGSYEQYF.

This chain uses TRBV7-8 with TRBJ2-7; TRBD2 agrees at 7 bases. Germline V CDR1 and CDR2: SGHVS, FQNEAQ. V lost 5 bases, J lost 7 bases, and 20 bases stayed unmatched. This CDR3 is built from 17 residues. This CDR3 is CASSQLAGWEGLNEQYF. In nucleotides, the CDR3 is TGTGCCAGCAGCCAACTCGCGGGGTGGGAGGGCCTCAATGAGCAGTACTTC.

Only a few counts were recorded for this clonotype. This sequence joins TRBV6-2 or TRBV6-3 and TRBJ2-1, with D unresolved. Germline V gives CDR1 MNHEY, CDR2 SVGEGT. The CDR3 runs to 12 residues. Trimming left V 5 bases short and J 11 bases short, with 13 bases between. This CDR3 reads CASSQPAVKQFF. Here the CDR3 DNA reads TGTGCCAGCAGTCAACCCGCAGTTAAGCAGTTCTTC.

This clonotype was seen only a few times. J is TRBJ2-7 and V is TRBV9, with D hard to call. V was cut by 0 bases and J by 2 bases, with 6 bases left in between. Germline V lookup: CDR1 SGDLS, CDR2 YYNGEE. The CDR3 covers 13 residues. DNA of the CDR3: TGTGCCAGCAGCGTAGCTCCACCCTACGAGCAGTACTTC. This gives the protein CASSVAPPYEQYF. Full variable domain (rest looked up from reference TRBV9 and TRBJ2-7): DSGVTQTPKHLITATGQRVTLRCSPRSGDLSVYWYQQSLDQGLQFLIQYYNGEERAKGNILERFSAQQFPDLHSELNLSSLELGDSALYFCASSVAPPYEQYFGPGTRLTVT.

The genes are TRBV7-2 and TRBJ2-1; D unresolved. There are 12 residues in the CDR3. V was trimmed by 1 base and J by 12 bases, leaving 10 bases between them. Looked up from germline, CDR1 is SGHTA and CDR2 is FQGNSA. The CDR3 here is CASSLDLYGQFF. For the CDR3, the DNA is TGTGCCAGCAGCTTAGATTTATATGGGCAGTTCTTC.

This clonotype was observed many times. This chain joins TRBV5-1 and TRBJ2-7, with 10 bases identical to TRBD1. The V and J ends lost 1 base and 3 bases, in that order; junction bases with no gene match: 7. Looked up from germline, CDR1 is SGHRS and CDR2 is YFSETQ. CDR3 length: 16 residues. The CDR3 here is CASSLPRDRGLYEQYF. The CDR3 nucleotides are TGCGCCAGCAGCTTGCCCCGGGACAGGGGCCTCTACGAGCAGTACTTC.

For this clonotype: At one boundary the junction diverges from the germline segment, which might be a read error. The gene calls are TRBV10-3 and TRBJ2-1; D perhaps matches TRBD2 (6 bases). CDR3 length equals 11 residues. Germline V lookup: CDR1 ENHRY, CDR2 SYGVKD. The CDR3 coding sequence is TGTGCCACCGCGGGCGGGAATGAGCGGTTCTTC. Its protein is CATAGGNERFF.

The chain is built from TRBV7-7 and TRBJ2-1, with D possibly being TRBD2 (6 bases). Trimming pared 4 bases from V and 7 bases from J, leaving 17 bases between. The CDR3 totals 15 residues. Germline lookup yields CDR1 SSHAT and CDR2 FNYEAQ (reference sequence). CDR3 sequence: CASSSDAGRNNEQFF. The CDR3 DNA reads TGTGCCAGCAGCTCCGACGCCGGGAGAAATAATGAGCAGTTCTTC. Drawing the rest from reference TRBV7-7 and TRBJ2-1, the complete variable domain is GAGVSQSPRYKVTKRGQDVTLRCDPISSHATLYWYQQALGQGPEFLTYFNYEAQPDKSGLPSDRFSAERPEGSISTLTIQRTEQRDSAMYRCASSSDAGRNNEQFFGPGTRLTVL.

Many counts were recorded for this clonotype. The chain carries TRBV5-1 and TRBJ2-5, with D possibly being TRBD1 (6 bases). Trimming pared 6 bases from V and 1 base from J, leaving 19 bases between. Germline CDR1 and CDR2: SGHRS and YFSETQ. The CDR3 contains 16 residues. CDR3 DNA sequence: TGCGCCAGCAATGGGGACACCAACAACGTCCAAGAGACCCAGTACTTC. This sequence encodes CASNGDTNNVQETQYF. The full variable domain, its missing parts supplied by reference TRBV5-1 and TRBJ2-5, is KAGVTQTPRYLIKTRGQQVTLSCSPISGHRSVSWYQQTPGQGLQFLFEYFSETQRNKGNFPGRFSGRQFSNSRSEMNVSTLELGDSALYLCASNGDTNNVQETQYFGPGTRLLVL.

This clonotype was seen more than once but under ten times. The chain combines TRBV7-3 with TRBJ2-5; D possibly corresponds to TRBD2 (7 bases). Germline V gene data show CDR1 as SGHTA and CDR2 as FQGTGA. CDR3 length: 15 amino acids. Trimming pared 5 bases from V and 4 bases from J, leaving 17 bases between. CDR3: CASSRGGLGGETQYF. CDR3 coding DNA: TGTGCCAGCAGCCGAGGTGGACTAGGGGGAGAGACCCAGTACTTC.

About this clonotype itself: This may be a read error: a much more frequent sequence differs by one nucleotide. This chain joins TRBV18 and TRBJ2-5; TRBD2 matches at 7 bases. The length of the CDR3 is 12 residues. CDR1 and CDR2 from the germline V gene are KGHSH and LQKENI. CDR3 residues: CASPPLGGEQYF. The CDR3 region has the DNA TGTGCCAGCCCACCCCTGGGAGGGGAGCAGTACTTC. Together with reference TRBV18 and TRBJ2-5, the CDR3 gives the full variable domain: NAGVMQNPRHLVRRRGQEARLRCSPMKGHSHVYWYRQLPEEGLKFMVYLQKENIIDESGMPKERFSAEFPKEGPSILRIQQVVRGDSAAYFCASPPLGGEQYFGPGTRLLVL.

This chain joins TRBV20-1 and TRBJ2-1; 9 nucleotides line up with TRBD1. Germline CDR1 reads DFQATT; CDR2 reads SNEGSKA (reference sequence). The length of the CDR3 is 16 residues. J lost 0 bases, V lost 6 bases, and 9 bases had no gene match. CDR3: CSATPTGGLSYNEQFF. As DNA, the CDR3 is TGCAGTGCCACCCCCACAGGGGGCCTCTCCTACAATGAGCAGTTCTTC.

The rearrangement uses TRBV12-3 or TRBV12-4 and TRBJ2-4; D is perhaps TRBD2 (5 bases). With the DNA end fitting TRBJ2-7 better, the J assignment may be wrong. CDR3 length equals 13 residues. CDR3 in DNA: TGTGCCAGCAGTGTCCCGGGAAGGAACGAGCAGTACTTC. Its protein product is CASSVPGRNEQYF.

This clonotype appeared many times. This chain joins TRBV6-5 and TRBJ2-7; 8 nucleotides agree with TRBD2. The V segment lost 6 bases and the J segment 3 bases; nucleotides outside the gene matches: 7. The germline V gene has CDR1 MNHEY and CDR2 SVGAGI. CDR3 size: 14 residues. CDR3 loop: CASSLSGTSYEQYF. The CDR3 region has the DNA TGTGCCAGCAGCCTTAGCGGGACAAGCTACGAGCAGTACTTC.